The clone carrying this T cell receptor beta chain was seen once. The sample originates from a study of radiotherapy plus CTLA-4 blockade in lung cancer. Only in-frame clones appear in the TCRdb table, and some are missing; sequencing was by immunoSEQ multiplex PCR. The sample carries over 30,000 clones, roughly 79% recorded once. With V trimmed by 6 bases and J by 2 bases, 5 bases remained unmatched. The CDR3 length is 15 residues. The germline CDR1 and CDR2 sequences are SEHNR and FQNEAQ (reference sequence). This specimen consisted of peripheral blood, obtained from a patient treated with radiotherapy plus ipilimumab. The chain carries TRBV7-9 and TRBJ2-3, with 10 bases matching TRBD1. The receptor's source is a human donor with non-small cell lung cancer that progressed on radiotherapy plus ipilimumab. CDR3 sequence (DNA): TGTGCCAGCAGAGCCGGGACAGGGGCCACAGATACGCAGTATTTT. Translation gives CASRAGTGATDTQYF.